The rows below give T cell receptor beta chains drawn from one sample of a study of T cells in Graves' hyperthyroidism and ophthalmopathy. TCRdb called the multiplex PCR reads again in MiXCR, with one record for every CDR3 protein. The sample consists of hundreds of thousands of distinct CDR3 sequences, about a sixth of them appearing once. Sequencing was performed on blood. The receptors were sampled from a woman between 18 and 29 years old with Graves' ophthalmopathy. Both conserved end residues are trimmed from each CDR3.

>TRBV9
ASSVYLQNTGELF
>TRBV28
ASSDKSSYNSPLH
>TRBV30
AWSVQGNQPQH
>TRBV2
ASSEEGAPYSPLH
>TRBV28
ASRTGTGIGGYT
>TRBV20-1
SARPLVTPERRFTYEQY
>TRBV2
AAPSTDGGTNEQF
>TRBV13
ASSQRGLAGVGSYEQY
>TRBV30
AWKIMLATGEQF
>TRBV4-2
ASSQDWGRAYEQY
>TRBV27
ASSLWGQGIYSNQPQH
>TRBV20-1
RAAQASYGYT
>TRBV12-5
ASGTDRGQGNEQF
>TRBV7-2
ASSGRDRSNTEAF
>TRBV9
ASSVAGWGQGPLADTQY
>TRBV4-3
ASSQASGYTDTQY
>TRBV28
ASRPTSGSNYEQY